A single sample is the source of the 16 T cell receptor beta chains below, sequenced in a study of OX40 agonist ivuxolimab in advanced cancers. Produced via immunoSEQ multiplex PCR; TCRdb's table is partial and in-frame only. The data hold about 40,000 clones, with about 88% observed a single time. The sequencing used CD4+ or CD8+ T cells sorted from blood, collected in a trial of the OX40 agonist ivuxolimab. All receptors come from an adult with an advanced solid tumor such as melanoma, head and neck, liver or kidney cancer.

The CDR3 DNA sequence: TGTGCCAGCAGGGATAGCTCCAATGAGCAGTTCTTC. This codes for CASRDSSNEQFF. The gene calls are TRBV9 and TRBJ2-1; no clear D. Deletions cut 5 bases from V and 6 bases from J, with 9 bases between. The CDR3 spans 12 residues. The germline V gene encodes CDR1 SGDLS and CDR2 YYNGEE.

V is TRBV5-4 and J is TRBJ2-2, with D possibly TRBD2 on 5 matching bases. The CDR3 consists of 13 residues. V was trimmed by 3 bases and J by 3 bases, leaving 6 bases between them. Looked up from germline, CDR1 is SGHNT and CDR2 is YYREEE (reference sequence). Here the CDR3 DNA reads TGTGCCAGCAGCTCGGACTACACCGGGGAGCTGTTTTTT. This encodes CASSSDYTGELFF.

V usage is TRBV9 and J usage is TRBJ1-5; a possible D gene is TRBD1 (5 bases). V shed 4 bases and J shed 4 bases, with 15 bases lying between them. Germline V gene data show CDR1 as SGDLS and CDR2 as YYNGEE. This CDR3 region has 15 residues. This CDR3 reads CASSPKDGGNQPQHF. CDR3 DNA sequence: TGTGCCAGCAGCCCTAAGGATGGGGGAAATCAGCCCCAGCATTTT. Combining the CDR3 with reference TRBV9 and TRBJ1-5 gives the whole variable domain DSGVTQTPKHLITATGQRVTLRCSPRSGDLSVYWYQQSLDQGLQFLIQYYNGEERAKGNILERFSAQQFPDLHSELNLSSLELGDSALYFCASSPKDGGNQPQHFGDGTRLSIL.

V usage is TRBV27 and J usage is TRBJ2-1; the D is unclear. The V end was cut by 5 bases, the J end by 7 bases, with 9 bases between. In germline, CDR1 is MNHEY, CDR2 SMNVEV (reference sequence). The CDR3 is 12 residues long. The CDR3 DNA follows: TGTGCCAGCAGTCCGTCAGGTAATGAGCAGTTCTTC. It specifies CASSPSGNEQFF.

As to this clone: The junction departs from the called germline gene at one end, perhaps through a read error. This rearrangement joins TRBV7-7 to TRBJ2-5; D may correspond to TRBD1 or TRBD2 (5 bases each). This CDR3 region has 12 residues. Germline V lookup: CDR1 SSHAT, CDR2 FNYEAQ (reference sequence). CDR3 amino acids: CASSRDGETQYF. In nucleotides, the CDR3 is TGTGCTAGCAGCCGGGACGGGGAGACCCAGTACTTC.

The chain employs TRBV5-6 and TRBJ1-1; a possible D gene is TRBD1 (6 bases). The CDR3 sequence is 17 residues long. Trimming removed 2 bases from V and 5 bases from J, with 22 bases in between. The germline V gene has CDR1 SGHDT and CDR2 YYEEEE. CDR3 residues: CASSLEGRGSVRTEAFF. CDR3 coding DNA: TGTGCCAGCAGCTTAGAAGGGAGGGGGAGTGTAAGGACTGAAGCTTTCTTT.

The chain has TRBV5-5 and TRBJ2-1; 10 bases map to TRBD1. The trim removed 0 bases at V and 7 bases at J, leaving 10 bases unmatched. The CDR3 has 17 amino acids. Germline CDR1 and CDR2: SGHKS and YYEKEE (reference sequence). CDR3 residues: CASSLVAGTGVGNEQFF. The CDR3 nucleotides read TGTGCCAGCAGCTTGGTGGCCGGGACAGGGGTGGGGAATGAGCAGTTCTTC.

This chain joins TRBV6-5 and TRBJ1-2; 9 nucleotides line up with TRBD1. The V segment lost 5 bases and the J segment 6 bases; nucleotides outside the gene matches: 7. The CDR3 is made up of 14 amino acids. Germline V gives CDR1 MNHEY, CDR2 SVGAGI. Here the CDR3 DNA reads TGTGCCAGCAGTACGGGACAGGGAACGGATGGCTACACCTTC. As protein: CASSTGQGTDGYTF.

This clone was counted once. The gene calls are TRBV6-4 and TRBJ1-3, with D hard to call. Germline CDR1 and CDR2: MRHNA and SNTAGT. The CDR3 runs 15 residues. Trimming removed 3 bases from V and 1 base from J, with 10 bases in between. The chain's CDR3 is CASSESPESGNTIYF. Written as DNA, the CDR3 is TGTGCCAGCAGTGAATCGCCAGAGTCTGGAAACACCATATATTTT.

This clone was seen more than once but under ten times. The CDR3 coding sequence is TGTGCCAGCAGCCCAGGACAGGGAGAAGAGACCCAGTACTTC. It yields the protein CASSPGQGEETQYF. The chain combines TRBV7-9 with TRBJ2-5; 8 bases line up with TRBD1. CDR1 and CDR2 (germline): SEHNR, FQNEAQ (reference sequence). V shed 5 bases, J shed 3 bases, and the junction held 5 bases outside the gene matches. The CDR3 runs 14 residues.

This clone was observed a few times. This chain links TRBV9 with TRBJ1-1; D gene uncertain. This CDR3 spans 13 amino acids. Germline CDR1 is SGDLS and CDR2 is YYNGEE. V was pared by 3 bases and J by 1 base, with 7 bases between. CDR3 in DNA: TGTGCCAGCAGCGAAGGTGGGAACACTGAAGCTTTCTTT. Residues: CASSEGGNTEAFF.

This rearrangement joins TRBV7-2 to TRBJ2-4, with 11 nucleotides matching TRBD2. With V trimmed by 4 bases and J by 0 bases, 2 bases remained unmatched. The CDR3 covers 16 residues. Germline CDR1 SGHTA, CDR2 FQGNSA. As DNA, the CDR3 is TGTGCCAGCAGCTCTAGCGGGGGGTCAGCCAAAAACATTCAGTACTTC. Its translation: CASSSSGGSAKNIQYF.

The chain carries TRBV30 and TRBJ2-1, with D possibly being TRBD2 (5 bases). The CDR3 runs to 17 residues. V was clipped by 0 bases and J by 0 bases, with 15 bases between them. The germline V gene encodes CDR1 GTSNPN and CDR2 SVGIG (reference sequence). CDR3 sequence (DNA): TGTGCCTGGAGTGTACCGGAGGCGGAGAGCTCCTACAATGAGCAGTTCTTC. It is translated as CAWSVPEAESSYNEQFF.

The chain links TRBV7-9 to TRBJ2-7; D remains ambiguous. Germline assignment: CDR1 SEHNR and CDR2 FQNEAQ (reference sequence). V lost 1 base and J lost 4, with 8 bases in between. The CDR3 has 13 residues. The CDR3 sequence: CASSLVSRYEQYF. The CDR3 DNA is TGTGCCAGCAGCTTAGTCTCGCGGTACGAGCAGTACTTC.

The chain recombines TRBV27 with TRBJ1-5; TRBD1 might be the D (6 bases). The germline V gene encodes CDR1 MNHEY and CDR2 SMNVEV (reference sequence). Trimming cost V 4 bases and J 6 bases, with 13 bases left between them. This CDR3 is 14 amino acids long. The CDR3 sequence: CASSWAGAGQPQHF. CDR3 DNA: TGTGCCAGCAGTTGGGCAGGGGCTGGTCAGCCCCAGCATTTT.

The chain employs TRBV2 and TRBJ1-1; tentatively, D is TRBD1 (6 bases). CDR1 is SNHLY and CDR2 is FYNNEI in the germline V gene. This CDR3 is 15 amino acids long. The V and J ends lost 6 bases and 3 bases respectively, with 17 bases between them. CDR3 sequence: CASSSPGGMDTEAFF. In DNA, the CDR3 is TGTGCCAGCAGCTCTCCCGGGGGCATGGACACTGAAGCTTTCTTT.